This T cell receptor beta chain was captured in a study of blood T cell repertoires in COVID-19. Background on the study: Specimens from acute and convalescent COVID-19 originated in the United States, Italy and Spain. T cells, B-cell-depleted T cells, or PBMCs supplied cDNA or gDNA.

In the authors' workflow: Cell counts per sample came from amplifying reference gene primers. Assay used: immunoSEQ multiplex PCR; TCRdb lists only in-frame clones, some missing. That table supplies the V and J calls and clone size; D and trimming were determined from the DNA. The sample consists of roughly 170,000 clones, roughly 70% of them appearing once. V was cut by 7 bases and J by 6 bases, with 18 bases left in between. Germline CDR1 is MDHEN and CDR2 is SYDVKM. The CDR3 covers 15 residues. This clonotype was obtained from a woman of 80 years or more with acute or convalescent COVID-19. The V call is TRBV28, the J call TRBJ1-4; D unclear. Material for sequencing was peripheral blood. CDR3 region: CASIGRGERDEKLFF. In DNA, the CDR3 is TGTGCCAGCATAGGTCGTGGGGAGCGGGATGAAAAACTGTTTTTT.